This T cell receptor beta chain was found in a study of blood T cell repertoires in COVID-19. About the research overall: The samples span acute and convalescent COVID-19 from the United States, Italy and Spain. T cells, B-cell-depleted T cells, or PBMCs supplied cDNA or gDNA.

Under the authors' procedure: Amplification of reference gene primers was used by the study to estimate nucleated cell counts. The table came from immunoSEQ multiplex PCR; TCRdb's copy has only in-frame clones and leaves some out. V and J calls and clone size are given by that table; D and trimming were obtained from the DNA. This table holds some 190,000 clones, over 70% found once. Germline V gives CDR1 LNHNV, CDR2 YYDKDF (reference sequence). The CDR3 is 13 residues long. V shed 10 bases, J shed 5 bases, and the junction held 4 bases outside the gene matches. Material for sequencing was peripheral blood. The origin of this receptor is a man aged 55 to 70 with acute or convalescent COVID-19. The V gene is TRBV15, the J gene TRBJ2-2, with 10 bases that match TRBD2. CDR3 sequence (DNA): TGTGCCATCTCTAGCGGGAGAACCGGGGAGCTGTTTTTT. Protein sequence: CAISSGRTGELFF.